Below are 6 T cell receptor beta chains sequenced from a single sample in a study of blood T cell repertoires in COVID-19. Assay used: immunoSEQ multiplex PCR; TCRdb lists only in-frame clones, some missing. The sample yields hundreds of thousands of clones, about 86% seen once. The sequenced material came from PBMCs or T cells enriched from blood (not recorded which). Source of these receptors: a man aged 25-45 years with acute COVID-19.

This chain uses TRBV28 with TRBJ1-6; TRBD1 agrees at 8 bases. Germline V gives CDR1 MDHEN, CDR2 SYDVKM. The length of the CDR3 is 15 residues. V shed 6 bases, J shed 6 bases, and the junction held 7 bases outside the gene matches. CDR3 sequence (DNA): TGTGCCAGCAGGGGGGGACAGGTTTTTAATTCACCCCTCCACTTT. Translation gives CASRGGQVFNSPLHF.

The J gene is TRBJ1-1, the V gene TRBV4-1; tentatively, D is TRBD1 (6 bases). This CDR3 is 15 amino acids long. V lost 8 bases and J lost 1, with 17 bases in between. Germline loops: CDR1 MGHRA, CDR2 YSYEKL. DNA for the CDR3: TGCGCCAGCTCCCTGGGGGCCGCTCAGAACACTGAAGCTTTCTTT. Protein product: CASSLGAAQNTEAFF.

With regard to this clone: Relative to the germline gene, one junction end is altered; a read error may explain this. CDR3: CAWSVGAGKQPQHF. For the CDR3, the DNA is TGTGCCTGGAGTGTTGGGGCAGGCAAACAGCCCCAGCATTTT. J is TRBJ1-5 and V is TRBV30; tentatively, D is TRBD1 (5 bases). Germline values: CDR1 GTSNPN, CDR2 SVGIG (reference sequence). CDR3 length: 14 amino acids.

This clone was observed once. The chain uses TRBV4-2 and TRBJ1-5, with TRBD1 matching 7 bases. The CDR3 loop spans 14 amino acids. V lost 2 bases to trimming and J lost 6 bases; unmatched junction nucleotides: 4. Germline CDR1 and CDR2: LGHNA and YNFKEQ. DNA of the CDR3: TGTGCCAGCAGCCAATGGACAGGCGGTCAGCCCCAGCATTTT. Protein: CASSQWTGGQPQHF.

The chain employs TRBV5-5 and TRBJ1-3; 7 bases are a match to TRBD1. The CDR3 is made up of 16 amino acids. V lost 8 bases to trimming and J lost 2 bases; unmatched junction nucleotides: 13. The germline V gene encodes CDR1 SGHKS and CDR2 YYEKEE (reference sequence). CDR3: CASSQGGAPAGNTIYF. The CDR3 DNA is TGTGCCAGTTCTCAGGGGGGCGCTCCGGCTGGAAACACCATATATTTT.

The chain couples TRBV3-1 (or the pseudogene TRBV3-2) to TRBJ1-1; D unclear. The germline V gene encodes CDR1 LGHDT and CDR2 YNNKEL (reference sequence). V was pared by 1 base and J by 6 bases, with 15 bases between. The CDR3 totals 15 residues. CDR3 protein: CASSQAIELFPEAFF. CDR3 sequence (DNA): TGTGCCAGCAGCCAAGCTATAGAGTTGTTCCCTGAAGCTTTCTTT.